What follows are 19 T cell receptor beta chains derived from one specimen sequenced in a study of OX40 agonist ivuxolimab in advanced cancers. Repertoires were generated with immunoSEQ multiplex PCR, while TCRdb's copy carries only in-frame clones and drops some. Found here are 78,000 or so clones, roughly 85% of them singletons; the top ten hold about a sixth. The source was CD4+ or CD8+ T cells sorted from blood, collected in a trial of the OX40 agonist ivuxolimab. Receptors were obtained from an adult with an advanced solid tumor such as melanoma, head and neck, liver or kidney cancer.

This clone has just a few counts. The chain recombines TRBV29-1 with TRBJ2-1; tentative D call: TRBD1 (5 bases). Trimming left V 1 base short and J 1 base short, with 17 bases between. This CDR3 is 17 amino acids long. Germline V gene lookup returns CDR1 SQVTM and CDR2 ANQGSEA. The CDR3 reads CSVEGLVGPRSYNEQFF. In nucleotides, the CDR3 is TGCAGCGTTGAAGGTCTAGTGGGGCCGAGATCCTACAATGAGCAGTTCTTC.

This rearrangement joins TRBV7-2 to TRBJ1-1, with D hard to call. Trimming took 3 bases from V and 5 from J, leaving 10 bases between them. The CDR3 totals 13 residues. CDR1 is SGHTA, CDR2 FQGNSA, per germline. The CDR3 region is CASSFFYGTEAFF. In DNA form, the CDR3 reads TGTGCCAGCAGCTTTTTTTATGGGACTGAAGCTTTCTTT.

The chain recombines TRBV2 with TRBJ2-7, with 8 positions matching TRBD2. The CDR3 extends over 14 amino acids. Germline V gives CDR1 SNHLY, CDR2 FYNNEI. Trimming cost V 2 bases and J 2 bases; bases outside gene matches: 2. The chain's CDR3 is CASSELAGTYEQYF. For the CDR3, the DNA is TGTGCCAGCAGTGAACTAGCGGGTACCTACGAGCAGTACTTC.

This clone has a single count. The CDR3 DNA follows: TGTGCCAGCAGTTACTTCGGGTCCTTCTCGGGCGAGCAGTACTTC. It is translated as CASSYFGSFSGEQYF. V gene TRBV6-5 combines with J gene TRBJ2-7; no definite D call. Germline CDR1 reads MNHEY; CDR2 reads SVGAGI. The CDR3 is made up of 15 amino acids. Trimming cost V 1 base and J 6 bases, with 16 bases left between them.

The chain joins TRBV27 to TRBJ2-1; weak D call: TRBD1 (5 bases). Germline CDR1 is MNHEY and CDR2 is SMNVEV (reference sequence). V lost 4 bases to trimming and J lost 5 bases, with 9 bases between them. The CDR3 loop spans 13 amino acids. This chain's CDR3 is CASSYGANNEQFF. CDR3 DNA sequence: TGTGCCAGCAGTTATGGGGCTAACAATGAGCAGTTCTTC.

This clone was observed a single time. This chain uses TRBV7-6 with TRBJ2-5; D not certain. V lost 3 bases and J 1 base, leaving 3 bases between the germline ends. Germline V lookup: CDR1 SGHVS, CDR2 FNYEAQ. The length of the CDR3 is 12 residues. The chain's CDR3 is CASSLPQETQYF. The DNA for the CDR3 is TGTGCCAGCAGCTTGCCCCAAGAGACCCAGTACTTC.

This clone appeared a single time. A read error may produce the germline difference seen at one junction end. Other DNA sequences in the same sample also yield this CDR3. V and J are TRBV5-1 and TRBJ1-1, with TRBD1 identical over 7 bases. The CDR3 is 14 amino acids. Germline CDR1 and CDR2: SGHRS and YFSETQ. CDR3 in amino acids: CASRHSGGGTEAFF. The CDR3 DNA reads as TGCGCCAGCAGGCACTCAGGGGGAGGTACTGAAGCCTTCTTT. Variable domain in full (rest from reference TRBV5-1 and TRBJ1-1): KAGVTQTPRYLIKTRGQQVTLSCSPISGHRSVSWYQQTPGQGLQFLFEYFSETQRNKGNFPGRFSGRQFSNSRSEMNVSTLELGDSALYLCASRHSGGGTEAFFGQGTRLTVV.

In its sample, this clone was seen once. The CDR3 DNA reads as TGCGCCAGCAGCTTGATGGGGGGCGAGGGAACCGGGGAGCTGTTTTTT. It codes for CASSLMGGEGTGELFF. This chain uses TRBV5-1 with TRBJ2-2; D possibly matches TRBD1 or TRBD2 (6 bases each). This CDR3 has 16 residues. Trimming cost V 1 base and J 5 bases, with 15 bases left between them. The germline CDR1 and CDR2 sequences are SGHRS and YFSETQ.

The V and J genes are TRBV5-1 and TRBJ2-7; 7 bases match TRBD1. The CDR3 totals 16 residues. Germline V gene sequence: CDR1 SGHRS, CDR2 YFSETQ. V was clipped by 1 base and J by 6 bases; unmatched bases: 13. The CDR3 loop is CASSLSPGTAGSEQYF. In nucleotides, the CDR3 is TGCGCCAGCAGCTTGTCCCCCGGGACAGCTGGCAGCGAGCAGTACTTC.

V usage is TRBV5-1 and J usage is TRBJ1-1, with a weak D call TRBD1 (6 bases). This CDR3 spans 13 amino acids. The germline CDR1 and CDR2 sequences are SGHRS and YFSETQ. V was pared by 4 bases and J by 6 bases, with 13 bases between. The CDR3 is CASSPQGVAEAFF. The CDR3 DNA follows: TGCGCCAGCAGCCCACAGGGTGTCGCTGAAGCTTTCTTT.

Written as DNA, the CDR3 is TGCGCCAGCGGTAGCAACTCTGGAAACACCATATATTTT. Protein: CASGSNSGNTIYF. This chain joins TRBV5-1 and TRBJ1-3, with D unresolved. The CDR3 is 13 residues long. The germline gives CDR1 SGHRS, CDR2 YFSETQ. Trimming left V 7 bases short and J 0 bases short, with 8 bases between.

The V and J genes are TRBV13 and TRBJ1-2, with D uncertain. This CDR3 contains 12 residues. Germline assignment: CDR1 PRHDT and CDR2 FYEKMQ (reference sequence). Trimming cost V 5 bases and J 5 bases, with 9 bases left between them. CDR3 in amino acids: CASSPAEYGYTF. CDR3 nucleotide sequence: TGTGCCAGCAGCCCAGCCGAGTATGGCTACACCTTC.

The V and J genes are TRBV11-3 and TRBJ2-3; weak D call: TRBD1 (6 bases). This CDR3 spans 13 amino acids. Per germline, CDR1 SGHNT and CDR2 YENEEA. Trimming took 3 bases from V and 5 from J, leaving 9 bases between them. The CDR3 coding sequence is TGTGCCAGCAGCTTCGACAGGTTAGATACGCAGTATTTT. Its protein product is CASSFDRLDTQYF.

In DNA form, the CDR3 reads TGTGCCAGCAGTTACTCGTGGGTCGGTACGGATGGCTACACCTTC. Protein product: CASSYSWVGTDGYTF. The chain has TRBV6-5 and TRBJ1-2; no clear D gene. The V and J ends lost 0 bases and 6 bases respectively, with 14 bases between them. In germline, CDR1 is MNHEY, CDR2 SVGAGI. The CDR3 runs 15 residues.

In DNA form, the CDR3 reads TGTGCCAGTAGAGCTTTACTGGGGGGAAACACCATATATTTT. As protein: CASRALLGGNTIYF. The V and J genes are TRBV19 and TRBJ1-3; D gene unclear. This CDR3 has 14 amino acids. Per the germline V gene, CDR1 is LNHDA and CDR2 is SQIVND (reference sequence). The V gene lost 6 bases and the J gene lost 4 bases, with 13 bases spanning the gap.

DNA for the CDR3: TGTGCCAGCTCACCTCCAGCCTCCTACGAGCAGTACTTC. Its translation: CASSPPASYEQYF. This chain links TRBV18 with TRBJ2-7; no clear D gene. Germline lookup yields CDR1 KGHSH and CDR2 LQKENI. V lost 3 bases to trimming and J lost 0 bases, with 6 bases between them. This CDR3 has 13 residues. The whole variable domain, filled in from reference TRBV18 and TRBJ2-7, reads NAGVMQNPRHLVRRRGQEARLRCSPMKGHSHVYWYRQLPEEGLKFMVYLQKENIIDESGMPKERFSAEFPKEGPSILRIQQVVRGDSAAYFCASSPPASYEQYFGPGTRLTVT.

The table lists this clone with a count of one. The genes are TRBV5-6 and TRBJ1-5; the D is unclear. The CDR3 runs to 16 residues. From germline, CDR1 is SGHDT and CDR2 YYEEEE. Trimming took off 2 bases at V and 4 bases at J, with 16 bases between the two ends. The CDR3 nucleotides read TGTGCCAGCAGCTTTTGGGGAGGACTTACGAATCAGCCCCAGCATTTT. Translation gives CASSFWGGLTNQPQHF.

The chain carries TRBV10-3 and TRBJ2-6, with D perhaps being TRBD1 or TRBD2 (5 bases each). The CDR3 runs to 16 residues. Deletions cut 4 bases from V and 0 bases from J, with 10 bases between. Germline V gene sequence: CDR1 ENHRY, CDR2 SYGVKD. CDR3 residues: CAISAGTDSGANVLTF. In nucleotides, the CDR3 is TGTGCCATCAGTGCCGGGACGGACTCTGGGGCCAACGTCCTGACTTTC.

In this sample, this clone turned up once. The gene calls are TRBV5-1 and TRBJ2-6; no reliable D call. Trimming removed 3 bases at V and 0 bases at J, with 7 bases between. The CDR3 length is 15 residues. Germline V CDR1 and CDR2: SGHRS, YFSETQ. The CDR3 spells CASSSLSSGANVLTF. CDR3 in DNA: TGCGCCAGCAGCTCGCTGAGCTCTGGGGCCAACGTCCTGACTTTC.